The 29 T cell receptor beta chains listed next were all sequenced from one sample in a study of identical twins. TCRdb fed the 5' RACE reads into MiXCR, producing one record per CDR3 protein. The table lists hundreds of thousands of distinct CDR3 sequences, 20% to 25% of them singletons, with about 2.7% in the top ten. The same data also went into a second study, on T cells expressing NK-cell markers.

The sample comprised CD4+ T cells sorted from blood. Every receptor here comes from a woman aged 18 to 35 in good health.

This chain uses TRBV20-1 with TRBJ2-3; 8 positions match TRBD2. V lost 4 bases, J lost 5 bases, and 14 bases stayed unmatched. The CDR3 contains 16 residues. Germline loops: CDR1 DFQATT, CDR2 SNEGSKA (reference sequence). The chain's CDR3 is CSANSPGGPRRDTQYF. CDR3 DNA: TGCAGTGCTAACTCTCCGGGAGGGCCGCGTAGAGATACGCAGTATTTT.

This rearrangement joins TRBV18 to TRBJ1-1; D call uncertain. Germline lookup yields CDR1 KGHSH and CDR2 LQKENI. The CDR3 contains 15 residues. The V end was cut by 2 bases, the J end by 1 base, with 11 bases between. The CDR3 bases are TGTGCCAGCTCACCAACCTCGACTGAGAACACTGAAGCTTTCTTT. It is translated as CASSPTSTENTEAFF.

J is TRBJ1-2 and V is TRBV29-1; TRBD1 is a possible D gene (5 bases). The CDR3 is 12 residues long. CDR1 is SQVTM, CDR2 ANQGSEA, per germline. Trimming took 4 bases from V and 7 from J, leaving 13 bases between them. Here the CDR3 DNA reads TGCAGCGTTGTGGGACGGTCTTTTGGCTACACCTTC. This sequence encodes CSVVGRSFGYTF.

In its sample, this clonotype was seen once. The chain combines TRBV5-1 with TRBJ2-3, with no clear D. The CDR3 covers 18 residues. Trimming removed 2 bases from V and 0 bases from J, with 19 bases in between. CDR1 SGHRS and CDR2 YFSETQ come from the germline V gene. DNA for the CDR3: TGCGCCAGCAGCTTATGGCCGGCAGAGCCTTTTAGCACAGATACGCAGTATTTT. It yields the protein CASSLWPAEPFSTDTQYF.

This sequence joins TRBV10-1 and TRBJ1-1, with D uncertain. V lost 1 base, J lost 5 bases, and 14 bases lay in between. Germline assignment: CDR1 WNHNN and CDR2 SYGVQD (reference sequence). The CDR3 sequence is 15 residues long. This chain's CDR3 is CASSEYGRMATEAFF. CDR3 coding DNA: TGCGCCAGCAGTGAGTATGGCAGAATGGCTACTGAAGCTTTCTTT.

This clonotype turned up a few times. DNA for the CDR3: TGTGCCAGTGAGGGACAGCTGAACACTGAAGCTTTCTTT. It is translated as CASEGQLNTEAFF. The chain couples TRBV5-6 to TRBJ1-1, with TRBD1 identical over 7 bases. The ends lost 8 bases at V and 0 bases at J; junction bases unmatched: 4. The germline CDR1 and CDR2 sequences are SGHDT and YYEEEE. The CDR3 sequence is 13 residues long.

The DNA of the CDR3 is TGTGCCAGCAGCCTTGCTGGCATGGACGAGCAGTACTTC. Residues: CASSLAGMDEQYF. The chain uses TRBV28 and TRBJ2-7, with no clear D. CDR1 is MDHEN and CDR2 is SYDVKM in the germline V gene. The CDR3 sequence is 13 residues long. Between the trimmed V and J ends, which lost 6 bases and 5 bases, there was a span of 14 bases.

V is TRBV10-1 and J is TRBJ2-1; D is uncertain. Germline-derived CDR1 and CDR2 are WNHNN and SYGVQD (reference sequence). V was pared by 0 bases and J by 8 bases, with 11 bases between. There are 14 residues in the CDR3. CDR3 bases: TGCGCCAGCAGTGAGTCGGCCAGCCGTCATGAGCAGTTCTTC. This codes for CASSESASRHEQFF.

V and J are TRBV4-1 and TRBJ2-1; TRBD2 agrees at 13 bases. The CDR3 covers 21 residues. Germline V gives CDR1 MGHRA, CDR2 YSYEKL. The V gene end was trimmed by 1 base and the J gene end by 0 bases; junction bases not matched to a gene: 12. CDR3: CASSQGWTSGSRTGSYNEQFF. CDR3 DNA sequence: TGCGCCAGCAGCCAAGGGTGGACTAGCGGGAGCAGGACGGGCTCCTACAATGAGCAGTTCTTC.

This clonotype turned up a few times. This chain joins TRBV5-1 and TRBJ1-5; D unclear. The germline V gene encodes CDR1 SGHRS and CDR2 YFSETQ. The CDR3 is made up of 13 amino acids. Deletions cut 0 bases from V and 4 bases from J, with 5 bases between. CDR3 residues: CASSLDQNQPQHF. CDR3 sequence (DNA): TGCGCCAGCAGCTTGGACCAAAATCAGCCCCAGCATTTT.

The chain recombines TRBV6-1 with TRBJ2-7, with 9 bases identical to TRBD2. The germline CDR1 and CDR2 sequences are MNHNS and SASEGT. The CDR3 is 15 amino acids. With V trimmed by 6 bases and J by 4 bases, 10 bases remained unmatched. This CDR3 is CASRPRTSVPYEQYF. The CDR3 DNA sequence: TGTGCCAGCAGACCAAGGACTAGCGTCCCATACGAGCAGTACTTC.

This rearrangement joins TRBV20-1 to TRBJ2-2; 8 bases agree with TRBD2. This CDR3 is 18 amino acids long. The trim removed 0 bases at V and 0 bases at J, leaving 9 bases unmatched. Germline V gives CDR1 DFQATT, CDR2 SNEGSKA (reference sequence). Written as DNA, the CDR3 is TGCAGTGCTAGAGATCGAACTAGCGGAGTAGCGAACACCGGGGAGCTGTTTTTT. It is translated as CSARDRTSGVANTGELFF.

In its sample, this clonotype was seen a few times. The chain has TRBV7-9 and TRBJ1-2; unclear D gene. The V end was cut by 1 base, the J end by 8 bases, with 14 bases between. The CDR3 runs 14 residues. Germline V gene sequence: CDR1 SEHNR, CDR2 FQNEAQ (reference sequence). CDR3 amino acids: CASSLVQMVGGYTF. The CDR3 DNA sequence: TGTGCCAGCAGCTTAGTACAGATGGTCGGCGGCTACACCTTC.

This chain uses TRBV20-1 with TRBJ1-3; the match to TRBD1 covers 8 bases. The CDR3 covers 17 residues. V trimming: 2 bases; J trimming: 4 bases; junction bases outside the gene matches: 13. Germline CDR1 DFQATT, CDR2 SNEGSKA (reference sequence). CDR3 in DNA: TGCAGTGCTAGAAAATACGGACAGGGAACTAGAGGAAACACCATATATTTT. Amino acid sequence: CSARKYGQGTRGNTIYF.

The V call is TRBV30, the J call TRBJ2-3, with D tentatively TRBD2 (7 bases). Germline V gives CDR1 GTSNPN, CDR2 SVGIG (reference sequence). Trimming shortened V by 5 bases and J by 2 bases, and 14 bases separated the two germline ends. The CDR3 contains 14 residues. The CDR3 bases are TGTGCCTGGTCTGGGGGGGCCGTCACAGATACGCAGTATTTT. It codes for CAWSGGAVTDTQYF. Full variable domain (remainder filled in from reference TRBV30 and TRBJ2-3): SQTIHQWPATLVQPVGSPLSLECTVEGTSNPNLYWYRQAAGRGLQLLFYSVGIGQISSEVPQNLSASRPQDRQFILSSKKLLLSDSGFYLCAWSGGAVTDTQYFGPGTRLTVL.

This clonotype was counted many times. This CDR3 is CATGPDFSYEQYF. The CDR3, as DNA: TGTGCCACCGGCCCGGACTTCTCCTACGAGCAGTACTTC. V gene TRBV24-1 combines with J gene TRBJ2-7; tentative D call: TRBD2 (5 bases). This CDR3 is 13 amino acids long. The V gene lost 9 bases and the J gene lost 0 bases, with 11 bases spanning the gap. Germline V gene data show CDR1 as KGHDR and CDR2 as SFDVKD.

This clonotype was counted between two and nine times. The V gene is TRBV20-1, the J gene TRBJ2-4; TRBD2 matches at 15 bases. This CDR3 has 17 amino acids. V shed 5 bases and J 1 base; nucleotides not matched to a gene: 6. Germline V gene data show CDR1 as DFQATT and CDR2 as SNEGSKA (reference sequence). CDR3: CSAEGLAGGYAKNIQYF. The DNA for the CDR3 is TGCAGTGCTGAGGGACTAGCGGGGGGTTATGCCAAAAACATTCAGTACTTC.

This rearrangement joins TRBV20-1 to TRBJ2-7, with a weak D call TRBD1 (6 bases). CDR3 size: 14 residues. V lost 5 bases, J lost 0 bases, and 14 bases lay in between. Per the germline V gene, CDR1 is DFQATT and CDR2 is SNEGSKA (reference sequence). The CDR3 DNA follows: TGCAGTGCTCGGACAGACCTGGCCTCCTACGAGCAGTACTTC. The encoded protein is CSARTDLASYEQYF.

V usage is TRBV19 and J usage is TRBJ2-3; 9 bases line up with TRBD2. The CDR3 covers 15 residues. Germline V CDR1 and CDR2: LNHDA, SQIVND (reference sequence). With V trimmed by 5 bases and J by 6 bases, 9 bases remained unmatched. CDR3 amino acids: CASSDRGGAVDTQYF. The CDR3 DNA reads TGTGCCAGTAGTGATCGCGGGGGGGCCGTGGATACGCAGTATTTT.

This clonotype was detected many times. One end of the junction is discordant with germline, which a read error may explain. This chain uses TRBV5-1 with TRBJ2-1; 13 bases match TRBD2. This CDR3 is 15 amino acids long. The germline V gene encodes CDR1 SGHRS and CDR2 YFSETQ. The CDR3 DNA reads TGTGCCAGCAGTCTAGGGACTAGCGGGGTCAATGAGCAGTTCTTC. Its translation is CASSLGTSGVNEQFF. Together with reference TRBV5-1 and TRBJ2-1, the CDR3 gives the full variable domain: KAGVTQTPRYLIKTRGQQVTLSCSPISGHRSVSWYQQTPGQGLQFLFEYFSETQRNKGNFPGRFSGRQFSNSRSEMNVSTLELGDSALYLCASSLGTSGVNEQFFGPGTRLTVL.

A few counts support this clonotype. V and J are TRBV25-1 and TRBJ1-1; D remains unclear. Per the germline V gene, CDR1 is MGHDK and CDR2 is SYGVNS. Trimming shortened V by 1 base and J by 4 bases, and 13 bases separated the two germline ends. The CDR3 runs to 15 residues. CDR3 in DNA: TGTGCCAGCAGTGAATTTCGGGCCGAGGGCACTGAAGCTTTCTTT. This encodes CASSEFRAEGTEAFF.

The rearrangement links TRBV14 to TRBJ2-1, with D hard to call. The ends were cut back, 3 bases at V and 4 bases at J, with 7 bases in the middle. Germline CDR1 reads SGHDN; CDR2 reads FVKESK. The CDR3 has 13 amino acids. The CDR3 spells CASSQQLYNEQFF. CDR3 bases: TGTGCCAGCAGCCAGCAGCTTTACAATGAGCAGTTCTTC.

V gene TRBV6-6 combines with J gene TRBJ2-3, with D tentatively TRBD1 (6 bases). Looked up from germline, CDR1 is MNHNY and CDR2 is SVGAGI (reference sequence). V was trimmed by 4 bases and J by 6 bases, leaving 11 bases between them. CDR3 length: 13 residues. CDR3 in DNA: TGTGCCAGCAGTTTTTCGGGACACGATACGCAGTATTTT. This encodes CASSFSGHDTQYF.

There are a few counts of this clonotype. The rearrangement uses TRBV20-1 and TRBJ2-2; a weak D match, TRBD2 (5 bases). The germline CDR1 and CDR2 sequences are DFQATT and SNEGSKA (reference sequence). V was shortened by 3 bases and J by 4 bases, with 6 bases between the two germline ends. This CDR3 is built from 12 residues. In DNA form, the CDR3 reads TGCAGTGCTAGCGGGGTCACCGGGGAGCTGTTTTTT. Protein product: CSASGVTGELFF.

This clonotype was seen a handful of times. The chain employs TRBV15 and TRBJ2-2, with D possibly TRBD2 on 5 matching bases. The V gene's germline CDR1 is LNHNV and CDR2 YYDKDF (reference sequence). V was pared by 1 base and J by 7 bases, with 13 bases between. The CDR3 is made up of 15 amino acids. CDR3 sequence: CATSRVEGFDGELFF. The CDR3 bases are TGTGCCACCAGCAGAGTTGAGGGTTTCGACGGGGAGCTGTTTTTT.

This clonotype was detected only a few times. The chain is built from TRBV27 and TRBJ2-6; D is ambiguous. This CDR3 is built from 17 residues. Trimming removed 3 bases from V and 6 bases from J, with 18 bases in between. Germline V CDR1 and CDR2: MNHEY, SMNVEV (reference sequence). DNA of the CDR3: TGTGCCAGCAGTTTTGACGGCGGTCCTTCGGCGGCCAACGTCCTGACTTTC. Residues: CASSFDGGPSAANVLTF.

There are a few counts of this clonotype. J is TRBJ1-1 and V is TRBV5-1; TRBD1 matches 7 bases. The CDR3 spans 13 residues. Germline V gene data show CDR1 as SGHRS and CDR2 as YFSETQ. The V gene end was trimmed by 7 bases and the J gene end by 3 bases; junction bases not matched to a gene: 6. The CDR3 DNA follows: TGCGCCAGCTCAACGCAGGGGGACACTGAAGCTTTCTTT. This gives the protein CASSTQGDTEAFF. The full variable domain, in which reference TRBV5-1 and TRBJ1-1 provide the parts outside the CDR3, is KAGVTQTPRYLIKTRGQQVTLSCSPISGHRSVSWYQQTPGQGLQFLFEYFSETQRNKGNFPGRFSGRQFSNSRSEMNVSTLELGDSALYLCASSTQGDTEAFFGQGTRLTVV.

V usage is TRBV11-1 and J usage is TRBJ2-2; TRBD2 aligns across 8 bases. The CDR3 is 18 amino acids. J was trimmed by 4 bases and V by 5 bases; bases with no gene match: 15. The V gene's germline CDR1 is SGHAT and CDR2 FQDESV (reference sequence). CDR3 nucleotide sequence: TGTGCCAGCAGCCCCTCTCTCGGGAGGGCCTCGCGCACCGGGGAGCTGTTTTTT. Encoded protein: CASSPSLGRASRTGELFF. Together with reference TRBV11-1 and TRBJ2-2, the CDR3 gives the full variable domain: EAEVAQSPRYKITEKSQAVAFWCDPISGHATLYWYRQILGQGPELLVQFQDESVVDDSQLPKDRFSAERLKGVDSTLKIQPAELGDSAMYLCASSPSLGRASRTGELFFGEGSRLTVL.

This chain joins TRBV29-1 and TRBJ1-5; D may be TRBD1 (5 bases). CDR1 and CDR2 (germline): SQVTM, ANQGSEA. V shed 7 bases and J shed 3 bases, with 13 bases lying between them. The CDR3 has 13 amino acids. Here the CDR3 DNA reads TGCAGCGCCGCATGGGGACCCAATCAGCCCCAGCATTTT. It translates to CSAAWGPNQPQHF.